One sample yielded the 29 T cell receptor beta chains listed below, sequenced in a study of T cell responses to AZD1222 COVID-19 vaccine. Using immunoSEQ multiplex PCR, the repertoire was profiled, and TCRdb retains in-frame clones only, with some absent. The table records around 77,000 clones, over 75% of them present only once. The source material was peripheral blood, sampled on day 0 of AZD1222 vaccination. The receptor set was obtained from an adult in good health.

The rearrangement joins TRBV10-3 to TRBJ2-7, with 10 bases fitting TRBD1. This CDR3 region has 15 residues. J gave up 2 bases and V 6 bases, and 7 bases lay outside the gene matches. Germline V gene sequence: CDR1 ENHRY, CDR2 SYGVKD. The CDR3 sequence: CAIRAGTGETYEQYF. CDR3 coding DNA: TGTGCCATCAGGGCCGGGACAGGGGAAACCTACGAGCAGTACTTC.

This clone was seen a handful of times. The CDR3 reads CSVGQPNYGYTF. The CDR3 DNA reads TGCAGCGTTGGGCAGCCTAACTATGGCTACACCTTC. V is TRBV29-1 and J is TRBJ1-2; D gene ambiguous. Trimming removed 4 bases at V and 0 bases at J, with 6 bases between. Germline-derived CDR1 and CDR2 are SQVTM and ANQGSEA. The CDR3 consists of 12 residues.

The genes are TRBV7-2 and TRBJ2-3; 11 bases are a match to TRBD2. The CDR3 totals 16 residues. Trimming removed 0 bases from V and 5 bases from J; junction bases left unmatched: 4. Per germline, CDR1 SGHTA and CDR2 FQGNSA. The chain's CDR3 is CASSLAGGTSGDTQYF. CDR3 DNA: TGTGCCAGCAGCTTAGCAGGAGGGACTAGCGGAGATACGCAGTATTTT.

The gene calls are TRBV7-8 and TRBJ1-1, with 11 bases aligning to TRBD1. Unmatched junction bases numbered 31, after V lost 8 bases and J lost 5 bases. The CDR3 is 22 amino acids. The germline gives CDR1 SGHVS, CDR2 FQNEAQ. The CDR3 DNA is TGTGCCAGCGGATCTCCGTTGGGACAGGGGGTCGAGATGCAGATGGGTAGGACTGAAGCTTTCTTT. Translating gives CASGSPLGQGVEMQMGRTEAFF. The full variable domain, rest sourced from reference TRBV7-8 and TRBJ1-1, is GAGVSQSPRYKVAKRGQDVALRCDPISGHVSLFWYQQALGQGPEFLTYFQNEAQLDKSGLPSDRFFAERPEGSVSTLKIQRTQQEDSAVYLCASGSPLGQGVEMQMGRTEAFFGQGTRLTVV.

The CDR3 spells CASSLADRGNYGYTF. The DNA of the CDR3 is TGTGCCAGCAGCTTAGCGGACAGGGGGAACTATGGCTACACCTTC. The genes are TRBV7-9 and TRBJ1-2; TRBD1 matches 10 bases. Looked up from germline, CDR1 is SEHNR and CDR2 is FQNEAQ (reference sequence). The junction had 0 bases not matched to a gene; V was cut back by 0 bases and J by 2 bases. The CDR3 spans 15 residues.

The rearrangement uses TRBV5-6 and TRBJ1-4; D possibly corresponds to TRBD1 (5 bases). V dropped 4 bases and J dropped 8 bases, with 15 bases sitting between them. From germline, CDR1 is SGHDT and CDR2 YYEEEE. CDR3 length: 14 amino acids. The CDR3: CASSKAGGEEKLFF. CDR3 in DNA: TGTGCCAGCAGCAAAGCCGGGGGTGAAGAAAAACTGTTTTTT.

The rearrangement joins TRBV6-5 to TRBJ2-1; 10 bases fit TRBD1. Germline assignment: CDR1 MNHEY and CDR2 SVGAGI. J lost 11 bases, V lost 2 bases, and 12 bases had no gene match. The CDR3 is 16 residues long. CDR3 sequence: CASSYPTGTGDLKQFF. CDR3 nucleotides: TGTGCCAGCAGTTACCCCACCGGGACAGGGGATTTAAAGCAGTTCTTC.

This clone has only one observation. The chain recombines TRBV3-1 (or the pseudogene TRBV3-2) with TRBJ2-3, with D perhaps matching TRBD2 (6 bases). V shed 8 bases and J shed 5 bases, with 17 bases lying between them. This CDR3 is 14 amino acids long. Germline CDR1 and CDR2: LGHDT and YNNKEL (reference sequence). The CDR3 nucleotides read TGTGCCAGCGGCAATTCTGGCGGGGAAGATACGCAGTATTTT. Encoded protein: CASGNSGGEDTQYF.

This chain uses TRBV19 with TRBJ1-4; TRBD1 matches at 9 bases. This CDR3 region has 16 residues. Per germline, CDR1 LNHDA and CDR2 SQIVND (reference sequence). The ends lost 4 bases at V and 4 bases at J; junction bases unmatched: 7. The CDR3 loop is CASSKEAGQGNEKLFF. The CDR3, as DNA: TGTGCCAGTAGTAAAGAAGCGGGACAGGGTAATGAAAAACTGTTTTTT.

The chain employs TRBV5-4 and TRBJ1-2, with 9 positions matching TRBD1. This CDR3 is 14 amino acids long. With 4 bases clipped from V and 6 bases from J, the junction kept 7 bases outside the gene matches. The V gene's germline CDR1 is SGHNT and CDR2 YYREEE (reference sequence). For the CDR3, the DNA is TGTGCCAGCAGCGCCCTGACAGGGGGGGATGGCTACACCTTC. Translation: CASSALTGGDGYTF.

The rearrangement links TRBV7-3 to TRBJ2-2; possibly TRBD1 for D (6 bases). The CDR3 runs 18 residues. V lost 1 base, J lost 1 base, and 16 bases lay in between. The V gene's germline CDR1 is SGHTA and CDR2 FQGTGA. The CDR3, as DNA: TGTGCCAGCAGCTTAAGGCCATCACAGGGCGGGAACACCGGGGAGCTGTTTTTT. This sequence encodes CASSLRPSQGGNTGELFF.

The chain recombines TRBV7-6 with TRBJ1-5; D gene unclear. V lost 4 bases to trimming and J lost 0 bases, with 10 bases between them. The CDR3 consists of 15 residues. Per the germline V gene, CDR1 is SGHVS and CDR2 is FNYEAQ. CDR3 sequence: CASSSLPGSNQPQHF. DNA for the CDR3: TGTGCCAGCAGCTCTCTTCCAGGTAGCAATCAGCCCCAGCATTTT.

The V and J genes are TRBV3-1 (or the pseudogene TRBV3-2) and TRBJ1-2, with no clear D. The CDR3 totals 13 residues. The germline V and J ends were trimmed by 4 bases and 0 bases, with 6 bases remaining between them. Germline CDR1 reads LGHDT; CDR2 reads YNNKEL (reference sequence). In nucleotides, the CDR3 is TGTGCCAGCAGCCCTACTACTAACTATGGCTACACCTTC. Translation gives CASSPTTNYGYTF.

This chain links TRBV25-1 with TRBJ2-7; D gene ambiguous. The V end was cut by 2 bases, the J end by 4 bases, with 15 bases between. Germline-derived CDR1 and CDR2 are MGHDK and SYGVNS. The CDR3 runs 15 residues. The CDR3 loop reads CASSEGVGFEYEQYF. CDR3 DNA sequence: TGTGCCAGCAGTGAAGGGGTTGGGTTTGAATACGAGCAGTACTTC.

The chain is built from TRBV5-1 and TRBJ1-1; no clear D gene. The CDR3 is made up of 13 amino acids. Between the trimmed V and J ends, which lost 2 bases and 3 bases, there was a span of 8 bases. Germline-derived CDR1 and CDR2 are SGHRS and YFSETQ. The CDR3 is CASSFERDTEAFF. CDR3 coding DNA: TGCGCCAGCAGCTTTGAGAGGGACACTGAAGCTTTCTTT.

The rearrangement links TRBV4-1 to TRBJ2-3, with 8 bases that match TRBD2. V trimming: 5 bases; J trimming: 0 bases; junction bases outside the gene matches: 4. Germline CDR1 is MGHRA and CDR2 is YSYEKL. The CDR3 is 15 residues long. The CDR3 is CASSEGLASTDTQYF. The CDR3 nucleotides read TGCGCCAGCAGCGAAGGACTAGCCAGCACAGATACGCAGTATTTT.

V and J are TRBV5-1 and TRBJ2-7, with D unclear. The CDR3 spans 14 residues. The germline V gene encodes CDR1 SGHRS and CDR2 YFSETQ. V was pared by 0 bases and J by 1 base, with 8 bases between. CDR3 amino acids: CASSLDAVSYEQYF. CDR3 in DNA: TGCGCCAGCAGCTTGGACGCGGTTTCCTACGAGCAGTACTTC.

This clone was counted between two and nine times. The chain links TRBV2 to TRBJ1-3; D is uncertain. V dropped 1 base and J dropped 0 bases, with 7 bases sitting between them. CDR3 length: 15 amino acids. Germline CDR1 reads SNHLY; CDR2 reads FYNNEI. CDR3 sequence (DNA): TGTGCCAGCAGTGAAGGGGCAGGCTCTGGAAACACCATATATTTT. This translates into CASSEGAGSGNTIYF.

This clone has just a few counts. The rearrangement joins TRBV21-1 to TRBJ1-5; the tabulated D call, TRBD1, remains unverified against the DNA. TRBV21-1 is an annotated pseudogene. The CDR3 is 15 amino acids. The CDR3 nucleotides are TGTGCCAGCCCAGGGGGCAGGAGCTGTTGTCAGCCCCAGCATTTT. It yields the protein CASPGGRSCCQPQHF.

This chain connects TRBV19 to TRBJ1-2; 9 bases align to TRBD1. The CDR3 runs 19 residues. Losses at the gene ends were 1 base for V and 5 bases for J; bases not matched to a gene: 17. Germline loops: CDR1 LNHDA, CDR2 SQIVND (reference sequence). The CDR3: CASSIGGATGGRLRYGYTF. DNA of the CDR3: TGTGCCAGTAGTATAGGAGGGGCGACAGGGGGTCGACTTCGTTATGGCTACACCTTC. The full variable domain, in which reference TRBV19 and TRBJ1-2 provide the parts outside the CDR3, is DGGITQSPKYLFRKEGQNVTLSCEQNLNHDAMYWYRQDPGQGLRLIYYSQIVNDFQKGDIAEGYSVSREKKESFPLTVTSAQKNPTAFYLCASSIGGATGGRLRYGYTFGSGTRLTVV.

The chain is built from TRBV18 and TRBJ1-2, with 8 bases that match TRBD1. Germline V gene sequence: CDR1 KGHSH, CDR2 LQKENI. There are 13 residues in the CDR3. The trim removed 3 bases at V and 8 bases at J, leaving 5 bases unmatched. CDR3 coding DNA: TGTGCCAGCTCACCCTTGGACAGGGCGGGCTACACCTTC. Translation: CASSPLDRAGYTF.

The rearrangement joins TRBV4-1 to TRBJ1-6; D perhaps matches TRBD1 (5 bases). Trimming cost V 6 bases and J 5 bases, with 11 bases left between them. This CDR3 region has 14 residues. In germline, CDR1 is MGHRA, CDR2 YSYEKL. DNA of the CDR3: TGCGCCAGCAGGGGGCCAGGTGATAATTCACCCCTCCACTTT. Translated: CASRGPGDNSPLHF.

This chain's CDR3 is CAITPDGGGTEAFF. CDR3 nucleotides: TGTGCCATCACTCCGGACGGGGGCGGCACTGAAGCTTTCTTT. V usage is TRBV10-3 and J usage is TRBJ1-1, with D maybe TRBD1 (6 bases). Germline V lookup: CDR1 ENHRY, CDR2 SYGVKD. Trimming cost V 7 bases and J 4 bases, with 16 bases left between them. The CDR3 consists of 14 residues.

V is TRBV3-1 (or the pseudogene TRBV3-2) and J is TRBJ2-1; the D is unclear. Germline CDR1 is LGHDT and CDR2 is YNNKEL (reference sequence). Deletions cut 1 base from V and 7 bases from J, with 11 bases between. The CDR3 loop spans 14 amino acids. The CDR3 region is CASSQVSARNEQFF. The CDR3, as DNA: TGTGCCAGCAGCCAAGTGTCAGCGCGAAATGAGCAGTTCTTC.

J is TRBJ2-1 and V is TRBV18; the D gene is possibly TRBD1 (6 bases). CDR3 length: 16 residues. The germline V gene encodes CDR1 KGHSH and CDR2 LQKENI. The ends were cut back, 8 bases at V and 0 bases at J, with 17 bases in the middle. The CDR3 sequence is CASVLRGSSSYNEQFF. CDR3 DNA sequence: TGTGCCAGCGTACTCAGGGGATCCAGCTCCTACAATGAGCAGTTCTTC.

This clone occurred once. The rearrangement links TRBV11-2 to TRBJ2-3; D uncertain. This CDR3 region has 13 residues. Trimming removed 2 bases from V and 5 bases from J, with 8 bases in between. Germline V gene lookup returns CDR1 SGHAT and CDR2 FQNNGV. CDR3: CASSLNQLDTQYF. In DNA form, the CDR3 reads TGTGCCAGCAGCTTAAACCAGTTAGATACGCAGTATTTT. The variable domain in full, with the rest retrieved from reference TRBV11-2 and TRBJ2-3, is EAGVAQSPRYKIIEKRQSVAFWCNPISGHATLYWYQQILGQGPKLLIQFQNNGVVDDSQLPKDRFSAERLKGVDSTLKIQPAKLEDSAVYLCASSLNQLDTQYFGPGTRLTVL.

The chain combines TRBV10-3 with TRBJ2-2; D is uncertain. In germline, CDR1 is ENHRY, CDR2 SYGVKD. The V gene lost 4 bases and the J gene lost 3 bases, with 9 bases spanning the gap. CDR3 size: 14 residues. CDR3 loop: CAISVRTDTGELFF. Here the CDR3 DNA reads TGTGCCATCAGTGTCAGAACTGACACCGGGGAGCTGTTTTTT.

The V call is TRBV18, the J call TRBJ1-5; a possible D gene is TRBD1 (5 bases). Germline-derived CDR1 and CDR2 are KGHSH and LQKENI. This CDR3 has 14 residues. V was shortened by 3 bases and J by 4 bases, with 10 bases between the two germline ends. CDR3 bases: TGTGCCAGCTCACCCGGACACAAAAATCAGCCCCAGCATTTT. It encodes CASSPGHKNQPQHF.

The V gene is TRBV9, the J gene TRBJ1-5; D might be TRBD1 (6 bases). V lost 5 bases, J lost 3 bases, and 15 bases lay in between. This CDR3 spans 15 amino acids. Germline-derived CDR1 and CDR2 are SGDLS and YYNGEE. In DNA, the CDR3 is TGTGCCAGCAGTCAGTCAGGGGAGAACAATCAGCCCCAGCATTTT. This gives the protein CASSQSGENNQPQHF.